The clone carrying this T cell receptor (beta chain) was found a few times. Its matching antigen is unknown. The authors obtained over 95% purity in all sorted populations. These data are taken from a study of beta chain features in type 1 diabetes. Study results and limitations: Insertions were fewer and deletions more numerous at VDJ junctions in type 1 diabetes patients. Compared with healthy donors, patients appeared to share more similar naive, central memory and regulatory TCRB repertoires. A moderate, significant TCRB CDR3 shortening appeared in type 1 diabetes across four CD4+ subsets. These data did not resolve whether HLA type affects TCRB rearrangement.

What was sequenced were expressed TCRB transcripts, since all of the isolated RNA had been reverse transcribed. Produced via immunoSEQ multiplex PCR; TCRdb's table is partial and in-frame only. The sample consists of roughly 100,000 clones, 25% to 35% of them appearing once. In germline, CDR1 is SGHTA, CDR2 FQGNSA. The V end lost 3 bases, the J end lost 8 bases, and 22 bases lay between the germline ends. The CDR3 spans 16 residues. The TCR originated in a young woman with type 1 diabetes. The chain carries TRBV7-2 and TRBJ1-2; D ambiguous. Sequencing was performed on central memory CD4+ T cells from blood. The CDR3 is CASSLSSQLADEGYTF. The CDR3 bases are TGTGCCAGCAGCTTGTCCAGCCAATTAGCAGATGAGGGCTACACCTTC.